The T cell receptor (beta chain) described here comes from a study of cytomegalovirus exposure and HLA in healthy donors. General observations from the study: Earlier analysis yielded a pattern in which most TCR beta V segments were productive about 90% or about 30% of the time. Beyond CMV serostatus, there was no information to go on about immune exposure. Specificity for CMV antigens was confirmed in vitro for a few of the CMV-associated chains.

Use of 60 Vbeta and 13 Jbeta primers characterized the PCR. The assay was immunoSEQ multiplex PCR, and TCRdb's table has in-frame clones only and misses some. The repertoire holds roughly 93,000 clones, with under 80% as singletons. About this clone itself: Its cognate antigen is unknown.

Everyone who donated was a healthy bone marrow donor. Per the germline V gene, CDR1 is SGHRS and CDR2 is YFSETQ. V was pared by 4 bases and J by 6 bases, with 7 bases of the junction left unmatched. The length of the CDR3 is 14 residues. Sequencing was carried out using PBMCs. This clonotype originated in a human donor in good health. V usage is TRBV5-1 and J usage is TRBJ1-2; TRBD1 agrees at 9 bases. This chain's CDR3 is CASSINGQGNGYTF. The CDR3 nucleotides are TGCGCCAGCAGCATAAACGGACAGGGGAATGGCTACACCTTC.